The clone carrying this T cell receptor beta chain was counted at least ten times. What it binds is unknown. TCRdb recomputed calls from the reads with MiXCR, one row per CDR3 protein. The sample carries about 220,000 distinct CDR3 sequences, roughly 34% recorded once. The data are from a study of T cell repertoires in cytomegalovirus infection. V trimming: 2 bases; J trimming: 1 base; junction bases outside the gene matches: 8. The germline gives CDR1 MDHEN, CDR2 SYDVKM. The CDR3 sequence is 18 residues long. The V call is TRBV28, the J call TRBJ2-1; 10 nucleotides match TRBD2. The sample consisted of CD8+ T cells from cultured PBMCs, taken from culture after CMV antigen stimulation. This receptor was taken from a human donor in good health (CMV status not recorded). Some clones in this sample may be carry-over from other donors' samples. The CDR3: CASSLVTPSGSSYNEQFF. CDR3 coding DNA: TGTGCCAGCAGTTTAGTTACCCCTAGCGGGAGTTCCTACAATGAGCAGTTCTTC.